A selection of T cell receptor beta chains follows, all from one sample in a study of blood T cell repertoires in COVID-19. Clones were sequenced by immunoSEQ multiplex PCR, and TCRdb holds only the in-frame ones, with some missing. The repertoire has about 330,000 clones, roughly 90% of them found once; the top ten carry 5% to 7%. Input material: peripheral blood. The origin of the receptors is a man aged 18 to 30 who had recovered from COVID-19. Both conserved end residues are part of each CDR3.

v_call	j_call	cdr3_aa
TRBV11-2	TRBJ2-7	CASSPTRTGEQYF
TRBV19	TRBJ1-2	CASSIVSGVAYGYTF
TRBV19	TRBJ1-6	CAAQDAGGSPLHF
TRBV13	TRBJ2-1	CASSPPDRNEQFF
TRBV5-1	TRBJ2-2	CASSLGGNTGELFF
TRBV24-1	TRBJ2-7	CATTVPWAGNPYEQYF
TRBV6-5	TRBJ2-1	CASSNTGFEQFF
TRBV11-2	TRBJ2-3	CASSRTGPGSAWTDTQYF
TRBV27	TRBJ2-1	CASSKTSFNEQFF
TRBV5-4	TRBJ2-1	CASSLGGSSYNEQFF
TRBV5-1	TRBJ1-2	CASSYHRDSYGYTF
TRBV6-1	TRBJ2-1	CASSELSAVNEQFF
TRBV5-1	TRBJ2-7	CASSFGEQGSYEQYF
TRBV11-2	TRBJ2-2	CASSPSGGLSTGELFF
TRBV5-4	TRBJ2-3	CASRDDGTSLEADTQYF
TRBV6-5	TRBJ2-7	CAIQGPGYEQYF
TRBV7-2	TRBJ2-3	CASSLVPSGGAMEKYF
TRBV6-1	TRBJ2-7	CASREPGQGVYEQYF
TRBV10-2	TRBJ2-1	CASAGTAHNEQFF
TRBV11-2	TRBJ1-1	CASSRNRGQTEAFF
TRBV11-2	TRBJ1-1	CASSLNTEAFF
TRBV7-2	TRBJ1-5	CASSPSGPSHQHF
TRBV6-2/TRBV6-3	TRBJ1-1	CASSYRTGGFNTEAFF
TRBV5-1	TRBJ2-3	CASSLGHSAGITDTQYF
TRBV24-1	TRBJ2-3	CATSPAGEGTDTQYF
TRBV19	TRBJ2-1	CASSRGARNEQFF
TRBV29-1	TRBJ2-5	CSVEGGYRETQYF
TRBV5-6	TRBJ1-2	CASAQGTGAGYTF
TRBV3-1/TRBV3-2	TRBJ1-6	CASSQDGLLNSPLHF
TRBV21-1	TRBJ2-7	CASNLPGTRAHEQYF
TRBV2	TRBJ2-1	CASGTAYNEQFF
TRBV19	TRBJ1-2	CASSIYTTTLGTGKRDGYTF
TRBV6-5	TRBJ2-7	CASSYGAGGPGEQYF
TRBV7-9	TRBJ2-7	CASSSGYHEQYF
TRBV7-2	TRBJ2-2	CASSLETGHTGELFF
TRBV3-1/TRBV3-2	TRBJ1-3	CASSPQASGNTIYF
TRBV30	TRBJ2-3	CAWSNEGQGSTDTQYF
TRBV6-1	TRBJ1-6	CASSDSRYNSPLHF
TRBV3-1/TRBV3-2	TRBJ2-7	CASSRTTGRYEQYF
TRBV5-5	TRBJ1-6	CASSLAQGPNSPLHF
TRBV6-5	TRBJ1-6	CASRPDRVYNSPLHF
TRBV19	TRBJ2-1	CASSRGLAGDEQFF
TRBV5-6	TRBJ1-5	CASSLSDRDQPQHF